This TCR beta chain was identified in a study of T-cell memory formation after mild COVID-19. TCRdb fed the 5' RACE reads into MiXCR, producing one record per CDR3 protein. This table has approximately 98,000 distinct CDR3 sequences, roughly a sixth appearing once. Germline V gene data show CDR1 as LGHNA and CDR2 as YNFKEQ. CDR3 length equals 17 residues. Trimming stripped 1 base from V and 0 bases from J, with 16 bases between. In the case of this clonotype: Its antigen is not identified.

General study results and limits: CD4+ contracting clones lay mainly in CM and EM, CD8+ ones in EMRA.

Sequenced: PBMCs or a T cell subset sorted from them (not recorded which). This clonotype was obtained from a man aged 18 to 30 who had mild COVID-19 (a few samples of this study predate the infection). Cell type and time point are not known. The chain employs TRBV4-2 and TRBJ2-7; D may match TRBD1 or TRBD2 (5 bases each). The CDR3 region is CASSQGGVEPRSYEQYF. Here the CDR3 DNA reads TGTGCCAGCAGCCAAGGAGGGGTAGAACCCCGCTCCTACGAGCAGTACTTC.